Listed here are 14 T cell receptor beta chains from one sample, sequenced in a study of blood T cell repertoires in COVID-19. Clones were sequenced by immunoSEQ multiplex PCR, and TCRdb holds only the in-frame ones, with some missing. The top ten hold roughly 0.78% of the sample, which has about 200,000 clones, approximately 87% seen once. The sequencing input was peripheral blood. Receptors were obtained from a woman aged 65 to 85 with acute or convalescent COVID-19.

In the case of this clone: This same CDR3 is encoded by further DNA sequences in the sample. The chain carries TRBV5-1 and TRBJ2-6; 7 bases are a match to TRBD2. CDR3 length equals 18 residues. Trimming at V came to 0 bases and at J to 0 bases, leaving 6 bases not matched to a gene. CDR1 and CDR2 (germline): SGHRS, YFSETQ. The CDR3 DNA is TGCGCCAGCAGCTTGGTCCAGGGAGGGGCCTCTGGGGCCAACGTCCTGACTTTC. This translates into CASSLVQGGASGANVLTF.

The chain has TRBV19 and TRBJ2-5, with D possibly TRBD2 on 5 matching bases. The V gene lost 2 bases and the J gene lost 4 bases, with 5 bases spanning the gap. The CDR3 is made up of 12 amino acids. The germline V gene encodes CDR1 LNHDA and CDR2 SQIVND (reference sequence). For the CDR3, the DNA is TGTGCCAGTAGTATACGGGGAGAGACCCAGTACTTC. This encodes CASSIRGETQYF.

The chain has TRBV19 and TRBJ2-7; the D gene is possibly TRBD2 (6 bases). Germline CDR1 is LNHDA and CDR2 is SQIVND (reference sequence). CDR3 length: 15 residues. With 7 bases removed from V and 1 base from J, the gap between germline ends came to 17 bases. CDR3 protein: CASTYSGAGSYEQYF. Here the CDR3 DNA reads TGTGCCAGTACCTATAGCGGAGCCGGTTCCTACGAGCAGTACTTC. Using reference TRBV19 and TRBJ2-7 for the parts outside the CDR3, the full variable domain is DGGITQSPKYLFRKEGQNVTLSCEQNLNHDAMYWYRQDPGQGLRLIYYSQIVNDFQKGDIAEGYSVSREKKESFPLTVTSAQKNPTAFYLCASTYSGAGSYEQYFGPGTRLTVT.

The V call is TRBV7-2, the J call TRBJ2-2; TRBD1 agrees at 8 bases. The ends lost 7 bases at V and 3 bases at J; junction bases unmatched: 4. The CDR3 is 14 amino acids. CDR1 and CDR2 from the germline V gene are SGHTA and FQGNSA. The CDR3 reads CASTKDRDTGELFF. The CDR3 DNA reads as TGTGCCAGCACCAAGGACAGGGACACCGGGGAGCTGTTTTTT.

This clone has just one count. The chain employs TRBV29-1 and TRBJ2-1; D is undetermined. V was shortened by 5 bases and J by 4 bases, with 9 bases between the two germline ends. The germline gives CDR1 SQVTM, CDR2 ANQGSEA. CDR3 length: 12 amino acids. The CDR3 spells CSVLKRYNEQFF. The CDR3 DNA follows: TGCAGCGTTTTAAAACGGTACAATGAGCAGTTCTTC.

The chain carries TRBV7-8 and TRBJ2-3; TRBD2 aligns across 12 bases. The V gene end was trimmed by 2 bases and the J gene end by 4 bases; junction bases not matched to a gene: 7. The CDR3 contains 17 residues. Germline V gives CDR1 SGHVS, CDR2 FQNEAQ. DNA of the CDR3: TGTGCCAGCAGCTTAAGACTAGCGGGAGTAACGCCAGATACGCAGTATTTT. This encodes CASSLRLAGVTPDTQYF. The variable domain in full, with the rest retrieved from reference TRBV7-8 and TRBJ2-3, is GAGVSQSPRYKVAKRGQDVALRCDPISGHVSLFWYQQALGQGPEFLTYFQNEAQLDKSGLPSDRFFAERPEGSVSTLKIQRTQQEDSAVYLCASSLRLAGVTPDTQYFGPGTRLTVL.

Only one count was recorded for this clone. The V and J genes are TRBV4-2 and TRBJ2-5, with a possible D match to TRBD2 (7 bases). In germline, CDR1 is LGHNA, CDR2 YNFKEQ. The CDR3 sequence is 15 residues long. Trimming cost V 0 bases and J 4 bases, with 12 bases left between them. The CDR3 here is CASSQENREGETQYF. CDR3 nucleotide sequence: TGTGCCAGCAGCCAAGAGAACAGGGAGGGAGAGACCCAGTACTTC.

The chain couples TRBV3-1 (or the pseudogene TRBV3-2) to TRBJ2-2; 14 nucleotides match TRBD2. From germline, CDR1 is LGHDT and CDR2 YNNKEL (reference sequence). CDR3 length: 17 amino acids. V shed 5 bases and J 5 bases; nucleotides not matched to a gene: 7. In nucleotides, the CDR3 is TGTGCCAGCAGCATTCGGACTAGCGGGGGGAAAACCGGGGAGCTGTTTTTT. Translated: CASSIRTSGGKTGELFF.

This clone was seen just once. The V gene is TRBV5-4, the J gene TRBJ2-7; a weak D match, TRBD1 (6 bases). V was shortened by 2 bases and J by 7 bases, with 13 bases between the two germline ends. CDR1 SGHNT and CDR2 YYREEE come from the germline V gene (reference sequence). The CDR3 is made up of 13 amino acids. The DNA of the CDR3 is TGTGCCAGCAGCTTCGACAGGTTTATGGAGCAGTACTTC. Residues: CASSFDRFMEQYF.

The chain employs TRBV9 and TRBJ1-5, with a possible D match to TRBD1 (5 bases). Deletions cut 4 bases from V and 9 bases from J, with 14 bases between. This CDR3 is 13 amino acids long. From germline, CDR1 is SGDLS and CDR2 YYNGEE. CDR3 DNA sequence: TGTGCCAGCAGCTCCATAGGGGCTGGGCCCCAGCATTTT. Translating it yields CASSSIGAGPQHF.

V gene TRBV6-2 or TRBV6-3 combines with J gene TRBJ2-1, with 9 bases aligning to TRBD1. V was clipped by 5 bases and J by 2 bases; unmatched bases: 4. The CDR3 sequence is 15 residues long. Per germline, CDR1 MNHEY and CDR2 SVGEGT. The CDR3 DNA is TGTGCCAGCAGTCACCGGGACAGGGCCTACAATGAGCAGTTCTTC. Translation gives CASSHRDRAYNEQFF.

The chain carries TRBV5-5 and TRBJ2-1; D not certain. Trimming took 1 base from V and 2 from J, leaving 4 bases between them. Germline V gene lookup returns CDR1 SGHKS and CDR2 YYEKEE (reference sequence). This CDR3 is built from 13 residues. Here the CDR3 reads CASSLITYNEQFF. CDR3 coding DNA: TGTGCCAGCAGCTTGATCACCTACAATGAGCAGTTCTTC.

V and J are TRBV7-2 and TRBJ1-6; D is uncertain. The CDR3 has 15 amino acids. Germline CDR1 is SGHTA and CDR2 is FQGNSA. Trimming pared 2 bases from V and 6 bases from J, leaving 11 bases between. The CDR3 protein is CASSLSGPFNSPLHF. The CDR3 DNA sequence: TGTGCCAGCAGCTTATCTGGGCCATTTAATTCACCCCTCCACTTT.

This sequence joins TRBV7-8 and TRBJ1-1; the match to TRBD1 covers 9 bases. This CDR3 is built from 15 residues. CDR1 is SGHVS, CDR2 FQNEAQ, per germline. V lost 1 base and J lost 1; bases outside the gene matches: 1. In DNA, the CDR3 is TGTGCCAGCAGCTTAGTGGGACAGGGGAACACTGAAGCTTTCTTT. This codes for CASSLVGQGNTEAFF.